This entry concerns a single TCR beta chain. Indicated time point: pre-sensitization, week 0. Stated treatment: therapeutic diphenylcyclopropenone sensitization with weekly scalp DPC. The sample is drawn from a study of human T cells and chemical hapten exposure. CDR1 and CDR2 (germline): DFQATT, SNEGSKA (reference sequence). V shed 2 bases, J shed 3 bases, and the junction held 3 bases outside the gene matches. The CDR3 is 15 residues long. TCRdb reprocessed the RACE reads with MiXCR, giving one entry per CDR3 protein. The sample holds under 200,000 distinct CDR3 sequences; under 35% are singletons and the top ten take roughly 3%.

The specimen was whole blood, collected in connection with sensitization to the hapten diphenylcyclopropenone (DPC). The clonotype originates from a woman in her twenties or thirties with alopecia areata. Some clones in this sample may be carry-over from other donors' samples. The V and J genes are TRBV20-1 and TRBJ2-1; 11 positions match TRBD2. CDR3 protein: CSARPTSGSYNEQFF. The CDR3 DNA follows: TGCAGTGCTAGACCAACTAGCGGGAGCTACAATGAGCAGTTCTTC.